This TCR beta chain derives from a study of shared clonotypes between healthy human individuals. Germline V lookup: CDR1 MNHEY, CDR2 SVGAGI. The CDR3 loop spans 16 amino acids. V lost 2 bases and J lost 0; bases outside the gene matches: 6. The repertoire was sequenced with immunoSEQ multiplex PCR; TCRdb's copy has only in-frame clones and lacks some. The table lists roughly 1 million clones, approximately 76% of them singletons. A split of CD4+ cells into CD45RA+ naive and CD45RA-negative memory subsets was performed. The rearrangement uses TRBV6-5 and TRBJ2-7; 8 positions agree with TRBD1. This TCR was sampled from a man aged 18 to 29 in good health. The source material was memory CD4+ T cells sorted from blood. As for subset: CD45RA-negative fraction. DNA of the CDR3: TGTGCCAGCAGTTACCAGACAGGGGATCTCTCCTACGAGCAGTACTTC. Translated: CASSYQTGDLSYEQYF.